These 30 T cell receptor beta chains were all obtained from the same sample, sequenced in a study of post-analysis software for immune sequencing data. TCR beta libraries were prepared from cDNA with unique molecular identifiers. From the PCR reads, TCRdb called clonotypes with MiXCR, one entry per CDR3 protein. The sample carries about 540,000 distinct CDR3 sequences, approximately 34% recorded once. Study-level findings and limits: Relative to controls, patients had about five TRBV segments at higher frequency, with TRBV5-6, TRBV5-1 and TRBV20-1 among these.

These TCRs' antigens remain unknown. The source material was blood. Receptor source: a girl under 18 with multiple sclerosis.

The CDR3 protein is CASSGAWGVEGNQPQHF. The CDR3 DNA reads TGCGCCAGCAGCGGAGCCTGGGGGGTGGAGGGCAATCAGCCCCAGCATTTT. The chain couples TRBV10-2 to TRBJ1-5; tentatively, D is TRBD1 (5 bases). Deletions cut 6 bases from V and 2 bases from J, with 20 bases between. The CDR3 has 17 amino acids. The V gene's germline CDR1 is WSHSY and CDR2 SAAADI.

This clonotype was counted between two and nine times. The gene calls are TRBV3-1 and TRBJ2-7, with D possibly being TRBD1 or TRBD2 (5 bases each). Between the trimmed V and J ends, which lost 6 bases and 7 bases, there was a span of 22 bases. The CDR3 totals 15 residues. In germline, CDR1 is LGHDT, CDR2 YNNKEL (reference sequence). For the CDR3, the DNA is TGTGCCAGCAGTGAGGGGCTAGCTAATTACAATGAGCAGTACTTC. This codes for CASSEGLANYNEQYF.

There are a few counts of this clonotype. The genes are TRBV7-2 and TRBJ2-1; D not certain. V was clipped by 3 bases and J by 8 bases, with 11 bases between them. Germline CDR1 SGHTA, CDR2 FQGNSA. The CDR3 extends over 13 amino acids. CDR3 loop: CASSFAGPYEQFF. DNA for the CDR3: TGTGCCAGCAGCTTTGCAGGACCATATGAGCAGTTCTTC. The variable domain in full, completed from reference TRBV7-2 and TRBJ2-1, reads GAGVSQSPSNKVTEKGKDVELRCDPISGHTALYWYRQSLGQGLEFLIYFQGNSAPDKSGLPSDRFSAERTGGSVSTLTIQRTQQEDSAVYLCASSFAGPYEQFFGPGTRLTVL.

CDR3 in amino acids: CATSDPGPSGANVLTF. The CDR3 DNA follows: TGTGCCACCAGTGACCCCGGACCTTCTGGGGCCAACGTCCTGACTTTC. The chain combines TRBV24-1 with TRBJ2-6; D call uncertain. CDR1 and CDR2 (germline): KGHDR, SFDVKD. This CDR3 region has 16 residues. V was trimmed by 4 bases and J by 1 base, leaving 10 bases between them.

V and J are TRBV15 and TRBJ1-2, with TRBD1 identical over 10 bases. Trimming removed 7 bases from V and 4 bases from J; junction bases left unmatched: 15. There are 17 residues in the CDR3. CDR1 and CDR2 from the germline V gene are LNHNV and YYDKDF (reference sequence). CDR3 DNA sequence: TGTGCCACCACCTCCGGGGGGACAGGGGAGTCGGCCTATGGCTACACCTTC. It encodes CATTSGGTGESAYGYTF.

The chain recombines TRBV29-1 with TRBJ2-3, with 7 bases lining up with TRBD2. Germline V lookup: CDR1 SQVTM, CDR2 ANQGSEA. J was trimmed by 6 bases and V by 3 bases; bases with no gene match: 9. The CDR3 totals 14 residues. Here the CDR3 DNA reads TGCAGCGTTGAGGGAGGGACTCCCCGTGATACGCAGTATTTT. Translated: CSVEGGTPRDTQYF.

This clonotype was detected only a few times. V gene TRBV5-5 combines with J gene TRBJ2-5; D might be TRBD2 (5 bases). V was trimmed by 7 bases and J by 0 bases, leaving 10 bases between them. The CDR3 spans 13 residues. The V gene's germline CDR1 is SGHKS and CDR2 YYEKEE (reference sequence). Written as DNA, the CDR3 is TGTGCCAGCCTTAGCGCCTACCAAGAGACCCAGTACTTC. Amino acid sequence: CASLSAYQETQYF.

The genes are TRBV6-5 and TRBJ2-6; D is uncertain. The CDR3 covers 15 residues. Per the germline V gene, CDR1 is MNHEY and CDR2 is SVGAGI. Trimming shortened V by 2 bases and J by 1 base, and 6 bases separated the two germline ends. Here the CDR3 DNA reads TGTGCCAGCAGTTACAGGGTATCTGGGGCCAACGTCCTGACTTTC. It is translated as CASSYRVSGANVLTF.

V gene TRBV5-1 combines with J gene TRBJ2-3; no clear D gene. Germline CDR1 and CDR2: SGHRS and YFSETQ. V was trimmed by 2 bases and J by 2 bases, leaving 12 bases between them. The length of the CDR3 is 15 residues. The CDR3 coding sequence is TGCGCCAGCAGCTTCGGCAGCAAGATCACAGATACGCAGTATTTT. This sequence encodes CASSFGSKITDTQYF.

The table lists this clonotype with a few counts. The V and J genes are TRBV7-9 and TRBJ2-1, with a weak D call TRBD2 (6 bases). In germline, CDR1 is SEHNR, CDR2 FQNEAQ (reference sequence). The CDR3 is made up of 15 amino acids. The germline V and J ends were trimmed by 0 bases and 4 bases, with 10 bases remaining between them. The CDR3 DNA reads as TGTGCCAGCAGCTTAGCGCTGGGGAGGTACAATGAGCAGTTCTTC. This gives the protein CASSLALGRYNEQFF.

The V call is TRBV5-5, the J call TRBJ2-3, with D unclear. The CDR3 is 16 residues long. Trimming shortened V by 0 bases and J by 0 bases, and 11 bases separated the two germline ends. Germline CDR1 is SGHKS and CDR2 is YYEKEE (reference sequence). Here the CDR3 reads CASSLGTAASTDTQYF. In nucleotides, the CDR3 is TGTGCCAGCAGCTTGGGTACAGCCGCTAGCACAGATACGCAGTATTTT.

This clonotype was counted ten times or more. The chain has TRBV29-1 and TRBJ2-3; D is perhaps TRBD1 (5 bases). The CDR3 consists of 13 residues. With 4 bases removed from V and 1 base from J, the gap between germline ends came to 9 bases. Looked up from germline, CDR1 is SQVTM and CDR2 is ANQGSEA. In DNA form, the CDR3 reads TGCAGCGTTGCCGGACACCGCACAGATACGCAGTATTTT. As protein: CSVAGHRTDTQYF.

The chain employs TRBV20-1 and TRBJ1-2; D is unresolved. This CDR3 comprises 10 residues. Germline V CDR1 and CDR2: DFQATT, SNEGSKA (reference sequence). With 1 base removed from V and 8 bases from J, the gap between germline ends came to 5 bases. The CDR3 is CSARGVGYTF. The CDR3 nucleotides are TGCAGTGCTAGAGGGGTCGGCTACACCTTC.

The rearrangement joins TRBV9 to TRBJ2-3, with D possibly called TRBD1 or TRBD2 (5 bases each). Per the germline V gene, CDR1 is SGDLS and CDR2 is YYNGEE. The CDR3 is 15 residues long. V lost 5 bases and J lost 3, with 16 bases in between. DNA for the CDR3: TGTGCCAGCAGACCCGGGACCGGAATAACAGATACGCAGTATTTT. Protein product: CASRPGTGITDTQYF.

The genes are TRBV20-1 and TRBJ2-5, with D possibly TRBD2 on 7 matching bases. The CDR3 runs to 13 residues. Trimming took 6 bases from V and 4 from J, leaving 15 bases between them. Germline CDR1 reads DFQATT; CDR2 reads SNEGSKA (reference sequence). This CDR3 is CSAPGAGAETQYF. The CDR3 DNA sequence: TGCAGTGCCCCAGGGGCGGGGGCAGAGACCCAGTACTTC.

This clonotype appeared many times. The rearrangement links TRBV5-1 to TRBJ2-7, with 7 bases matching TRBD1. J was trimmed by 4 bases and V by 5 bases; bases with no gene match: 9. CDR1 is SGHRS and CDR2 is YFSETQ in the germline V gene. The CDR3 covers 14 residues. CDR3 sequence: CASRGDSASYEQYF. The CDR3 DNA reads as TGCGCCAGCAGAGGGGACAGTGCCTCATACGAGCAGTACTTC.

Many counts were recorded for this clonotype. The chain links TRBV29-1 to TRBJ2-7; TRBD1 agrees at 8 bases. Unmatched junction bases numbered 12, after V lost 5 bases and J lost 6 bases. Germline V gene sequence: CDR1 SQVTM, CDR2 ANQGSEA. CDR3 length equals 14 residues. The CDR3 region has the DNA TGCAGCGTTTCCCGGCGTGGACAGGGCGGCGAGCAGTACTTC. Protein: CSVSRRGQGGEQYF.

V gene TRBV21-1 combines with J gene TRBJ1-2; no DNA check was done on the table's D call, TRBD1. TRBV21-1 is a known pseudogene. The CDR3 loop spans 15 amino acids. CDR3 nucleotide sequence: TGTGCCAGCAGCCCCCGACTGAACCGGGATGATGGCTACACCTTC. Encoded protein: CASSPRLNRDDGYTF.

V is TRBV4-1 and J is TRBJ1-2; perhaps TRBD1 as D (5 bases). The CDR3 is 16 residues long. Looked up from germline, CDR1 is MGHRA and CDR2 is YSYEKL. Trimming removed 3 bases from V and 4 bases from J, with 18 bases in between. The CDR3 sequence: CASSQGPGGSSYGYTF. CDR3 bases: TGCGCCAGCAGCCAGGGGCCGGGAGGGAGCTCCTATGGCTACACCTTC.

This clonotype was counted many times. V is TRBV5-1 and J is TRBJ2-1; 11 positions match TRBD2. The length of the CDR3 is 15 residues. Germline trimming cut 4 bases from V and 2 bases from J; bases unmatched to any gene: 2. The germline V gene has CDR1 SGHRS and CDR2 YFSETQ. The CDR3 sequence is CASSLSGGAYNEQFF. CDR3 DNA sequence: TGCGCCAGCAGCCTTAGCGGGGGGGCCTACAATGAGCAGTTCTTC.

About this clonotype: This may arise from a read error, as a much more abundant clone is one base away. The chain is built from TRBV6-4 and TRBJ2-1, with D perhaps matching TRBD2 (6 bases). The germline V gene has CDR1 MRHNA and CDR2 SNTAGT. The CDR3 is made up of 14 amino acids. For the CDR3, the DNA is TGTGCCAACAGTGACGGGCTAGCGAACAATGAGCAGTTCTTC. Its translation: CANSDGLANNEQFF.

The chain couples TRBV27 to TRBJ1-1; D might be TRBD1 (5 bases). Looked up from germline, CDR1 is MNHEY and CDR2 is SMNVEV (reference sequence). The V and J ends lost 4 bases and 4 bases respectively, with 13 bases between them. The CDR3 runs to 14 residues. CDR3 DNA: TGTGCCAGCAGTTCGGACATCCCCGGCACTGAAGCTTTCTTT. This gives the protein CASSSDIPGTEAFF.

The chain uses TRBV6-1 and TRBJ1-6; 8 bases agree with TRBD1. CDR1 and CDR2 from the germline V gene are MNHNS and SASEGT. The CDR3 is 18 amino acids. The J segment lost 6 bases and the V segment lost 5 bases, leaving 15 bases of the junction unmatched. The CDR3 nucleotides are TGTGCCAGCAGTCCCCCTTTTGACAGGGGCCTTGGTAATTCACCCCTCCACTTT. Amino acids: CASSPPFDRGLGNSPLHF.

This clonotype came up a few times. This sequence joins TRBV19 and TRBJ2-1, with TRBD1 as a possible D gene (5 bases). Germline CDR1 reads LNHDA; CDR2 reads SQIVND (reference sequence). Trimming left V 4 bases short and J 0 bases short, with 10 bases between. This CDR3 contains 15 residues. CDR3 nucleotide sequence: TGTGCCAGTAGTACCAGGGCAGTCTCCTACAATGAGCAGTTCTTC. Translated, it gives CASSTRAVSYNEQFF.

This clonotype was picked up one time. The CDR3 coding sequence is TGCGCCAGCAGCTTACCGGGACAGTTGAACACTGAAGCTTTCTTT. Translated: CASSLPGQLNTEAFF. This sequence joins TRBV5-1 and TRBJ1-1, with 7 bases identical to TRBD1. J was trimmed by 0 bases and V by 2 bases; bases with no gene match: 4. The CDR3 runs 15 residues. Germline CDR1 and CDR2: SGHRS and YFSETQ.

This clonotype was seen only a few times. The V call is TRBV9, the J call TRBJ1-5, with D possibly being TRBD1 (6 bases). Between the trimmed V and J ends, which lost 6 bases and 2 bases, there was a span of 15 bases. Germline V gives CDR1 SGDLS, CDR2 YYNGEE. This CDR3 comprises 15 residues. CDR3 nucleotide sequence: TGTGCCAGCATCCAGGGGAGGGTCGGCAATCAGCCCCAGCATTTT. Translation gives CASIQGRVGNQPQHF. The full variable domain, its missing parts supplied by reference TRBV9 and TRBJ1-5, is DSGVTQTPKHLITATGQRVTLRCSPRSGDLSVYWYQQSLDQGLQFLIQYYNGEERAKGNILERFSAQQFPDLHSELNLSSLELGDSALYFCASIQGRVGNQPQHFGDGTRLSIL.

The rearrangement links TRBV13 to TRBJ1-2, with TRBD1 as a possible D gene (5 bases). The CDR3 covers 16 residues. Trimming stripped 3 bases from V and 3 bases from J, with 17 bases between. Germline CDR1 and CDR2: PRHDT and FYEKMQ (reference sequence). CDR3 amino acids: CASSFTGAPGDYGYTF. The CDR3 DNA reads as TGTGCCAGCAGCTTCACCGGGGCCCCCGGCGACTATGGCTACACCTTC.

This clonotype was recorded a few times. In DNA, the CDR3 is TGTGCCAGCAGTCCCGGGGGGGGTGCGTTGGAGACCCAGTACTTC. This codes for CASSPGGGALETQYF. V and J are TRBV12-3 or TRBV12-4 and TRBJ2-5; 8 bases map to TRBD2. V trimming: 5 bases; J trimming: 5 bases; junction bases outside the gene matches: 10. The CDR3 is 15 residues long.

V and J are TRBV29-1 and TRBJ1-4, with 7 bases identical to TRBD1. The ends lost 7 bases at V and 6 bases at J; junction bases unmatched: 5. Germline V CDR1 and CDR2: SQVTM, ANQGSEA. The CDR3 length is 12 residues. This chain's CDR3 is CSAGQVDEKLFF. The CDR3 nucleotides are TGCAGCGCAGGACAGGTAGATGAAAAACTGTTTTTT.

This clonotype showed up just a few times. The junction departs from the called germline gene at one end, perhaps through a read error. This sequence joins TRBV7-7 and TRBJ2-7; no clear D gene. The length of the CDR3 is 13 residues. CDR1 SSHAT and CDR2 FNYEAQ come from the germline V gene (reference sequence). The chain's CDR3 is CASSLFPSYEQYF. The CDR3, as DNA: TGTGCTAGCAGCTTATTCCCCTCCTACGAGCAGTACTTC.